This T cell receptor beta chain was found in a study of T cell responses to AZD1222 COVID-19 vaccine (dated by TCRdb to the early 2020s). Concerning the study at large: AZD1222 recipients whose second dose came at about 4 weeks and those whose second dose came at about 12 weeks were combined into one group, since spike-specific TCR depth and breadth did not differ between the two schedules. Trial participants were enrolled into age subgroups of 18-55, 56-69 and 70-plus years, which contained approximately 150, 30 and 60 TCR-sequenced participants, respectively. A total of 240 or so trial participants underwent TCR sequencing, of whom under 220 had received two doses of AZD1222 and around 25 had received two doses of the MenACWY control vaccine.

This clone was detected a few times. Its antigen specificity is not known. No base quality information exists; no much larger clone differs at one position. Trimming accounts for 4 bases at V and 3 bases at J, while the number of junction bases matched to no gene is 10. Including the terminal cysteine and phenylalanine, the CDR3 comprises 15 residues. Only CDR3 DNA is held: 45 bases, read in frame from base 1. In the germline V gene, CDR1 corresponds to SGHRS and CDR2 to YFSETQ. Paper-wide results and their limitations: In the small 56-69-year group, the increase in depth fell short of significance, most likely because of low power. No day 14 peak-response samples were available, so repertoires were characterized only after the peak T cell response. A significant rise in spike-specific TCR breadth and depth was observed after two AZD1222 doses relative to day 0 and relative to MenACWY recipients. Participants were mostly white British, with more females than males. The authors suggested clonal diversity may have been underestimated. CD4 TCRs associated with the vaccine covered the entire spike protein, and the dominant responses were in regions 160-218 and 743-854. Conclusions about previously exposed vaccinees are limited, since just a handful of AZD1222 recipients were seropositive for SARS-CoV-2 at baseline. Reportedly, close to half of the unique spike-specific TCRs recognized epitopes lying outside the regions that are mutated in the B.1.351 and B.1.1.7 variants.

The CDR3 regions of human TCRbeta chains were analyzed by immunosequencing. In the original analysis: Repertoire TCRs were checked for matches against a reference library of SARS-CoV-2-specific TCRs that had been generated using the MIRA antigen-specificity platform. Breadth meant the fraction of unique TCRs that were SARS-CoV-2-associated, whereas depth meant the fraction of total T cells that were SARS-CoV-2-associated. Using the MIRA data, each spike-specific TCR was assigned both to the spike region to which the TCR was reactive and to a CD4 or CD8 class. Log10-transformed breadth and depth values were compared by one-way ANOVA with Sidak's multiple comparisons tests. The table comes from immuneACCESS by way of TCRdb, which keeps in-frame sequences with V and J called. Part of the clones is missing from these tables; in studies checked, under half for an unresolved V gene and the rest for unknown reasons. From that table come the V and J calls and clone size; the DNA was used to work out D and trimming. The sample table lists 65,000 to 85,000 clones, more than 85% of them with a count of one. The leading ten clones occupy about 5.2% of the sample.

Interpreted using the paper, the time point label stands for: baseline before first vaccination. Samples from vaccinated people were obtained from the UK trials COV001 and COV002, which included a single-blind randomized controlled phase 2/3 trial of AZD1222 (ChAdOx1 nCoV-19) in healthy adults. For TCRbeta chain sequencing, PBMC samples were collected from trial participants at day 0 and at day 28 after the second dose. The chain is assembled from TRBV5-1 and TRBJ2-7, with 7 bases aligning to TRBD2. The sequencing used peripheral blood, collected on day 0 of AZD1222 vaccination. This sequence originates from an adult in good health. The DNA sequence reads TGCGCCAGCAGCGGCTCGCCGGGAGGAGGCTACGAGCAGTACTTC. This is translated as CASSGSPGGGYEQYF.